The 4 T cell receptor beta chains in this list originate from one sample, sequenced in a study of blood T cell repertoires in COVID-19. Clones were sequenced by immunoSEQ multiplex PCR, and TCRdb holds only the in-frame ones, with some missing. Seen here are fewer than 350,000 clones, less than 90% observed once, and the top ten hold about 12%. Material for sequencing was peripheral blood. Every receptor here comes from a young woman with COVID-19, enrolled during active disease.

This sequence joins TRBV27 and TRBJ2-7, with 8 bases identical to TRBD2. Trimming at V came to 5 bases and at J to 6 bases, leaving 15 bases not matched to a gene. This CDR3 contains 16 residues. Germline values: CDR1 MNHEY, CDR2 SMNVEV (reference sequence). In DNA form, the CDR3 reads TGTGCCAGCAGTCCCTCTAGCGGGCCCGTTTTGGTCGAGCAGTACTTC. Translation gives CASSPSSGPVLVEQYF.

The chain has TRBV3-1 (or the pseudogene TRBV3-2) and TRBJ2-7; possibly TRBD2 for D (6 bases). Germline V lookup: CDR1 LGHDT, CDR2 YNNKEL (reference sequence). The length of the CDR3 is 14 residues. The V and J ends lost 4 bases and 3 bases respectively, with 13 bases between them. CDR3 in DNA: TGTGCCAGCAGCCCAATGGTTAGCGGCTACGAGCAGTACTTC. It yields the protein CASSPMVSGYEQYF.

This clone is a singleton in its sample. This sequence joins TRBV6-1 and TRBJ1-2; TRBD1 might be the D (6 bases). Germline lookup yields CDR1 MNHNS and CDR2 SASEGT. V shed 2 bases and J shed 8 bases, with 15 bases lying between them. This CDR3 is built from 14 residues. Here the CDR3 DNA reads TGTGCCAGCAGTGAAATCCTAACAGGGAAGGGCTACACCTTC. Translating gives CASSEILTGKGYTF.

CDR3 bases: TGTGCCAGCATGGGGCGGGGGGCGAACACTGAAGCTTTCTTT. Its translation is CASMGRGANTEAFF. The genes are TRBV18 and TRBJ1-1; possibly TRBD1 for D (6 bases). Deletions cut 8 bases from V and 1 base from J, with 14 bases between. The CDR3 sequence is 14 residues long. Germline CDR1 KGHSH, CDR2 LQKENI.